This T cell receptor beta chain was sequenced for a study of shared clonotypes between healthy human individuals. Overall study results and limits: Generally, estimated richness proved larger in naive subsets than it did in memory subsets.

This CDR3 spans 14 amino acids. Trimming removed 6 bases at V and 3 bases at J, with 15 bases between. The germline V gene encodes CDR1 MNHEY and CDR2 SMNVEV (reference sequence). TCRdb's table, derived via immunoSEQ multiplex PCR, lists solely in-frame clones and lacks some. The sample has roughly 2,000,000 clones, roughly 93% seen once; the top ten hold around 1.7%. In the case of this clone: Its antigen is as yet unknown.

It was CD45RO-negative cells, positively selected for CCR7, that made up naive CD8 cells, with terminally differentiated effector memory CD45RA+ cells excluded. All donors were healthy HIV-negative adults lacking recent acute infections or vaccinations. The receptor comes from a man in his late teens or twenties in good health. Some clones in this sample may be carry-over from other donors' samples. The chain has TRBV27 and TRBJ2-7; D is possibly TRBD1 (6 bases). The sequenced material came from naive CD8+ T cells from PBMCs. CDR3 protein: CASSPTGSGYEQYF. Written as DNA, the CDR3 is TGTGCCAGCAGCCCGACAGGTTCTGGCTACGAGCAGTACTTC.